Below are 27 T cell receptor beta chains sequenced from a single sample in a study of OX40 agonist ivuxolimab in advanced cancers. The protocol was immunoSEQ multiplex PCR, while the TCRdb copy is restricted to in-frame clones and leaves out a portion. The sample records around 17,000 clones, approximately 85% being singletons. The sample consisted of CD4+ or CD8+ T cells sorted from blood, taken in a trial of the OX40 agonist ivuxolimab. Receptors originate from an adult with an advanced solid tumor such as melanoma, head and neck, liver or kidney cancer.

The CDR3 loop reads CASSLTSGTYNEQFF. The CDR3 DNA follows: TGTGCCAGCAGCTTAACTAGCGGGACATACAATGAGCAGTTCTTC. V gene TRBV7-3 combines with J gene TRBJ2-1; 8 nucleotides line up with TRBD2. This CDR3 is 15 amino acids long. Trimming removed 0 bases from V and 4 bases from J; junction bases left unmatched: 2. CDR1 and CDR2 (germline): SGHTA, FQGTGA.

The chain combines TRBV9 with TRBJ2-7; 7 nucleotides align to TRBD1. Germline V gives CDR1 SGDLS, CDR2 YYNGEE. The CDR3 sequence is 16 residues long. Unmatched junction bases numbered 9, after V lost 0 bases and J lost 3 bases. The CDR3 loop is CASSVGSSGQDYEQYF. CDR3 nucleotides: TGTGCCAGCAGCGTAGGTAGTTCCGGACAGGACTACGAGCAGTACTTC.

The chain links TRBV4-1 to TRBJ2-7; 10 nucleotides align to TRBD2. The CDR3 is made up of 16 amino acids. The germline V gene has CDR1 MGHRA and CDR2 YSYEKL. With 3 bases clipped from V and 4 bases from J, the junction kept 9 bases outside the gene matches. DNA for the CDR3: TGCGCCAGCAGCCACTTGTCTAGCGGGAGTTTGTACGAGCAGTACTTC. Translated: CASSHLSSGSLYEQYF.

The V gene is TRBV19, the J gene TRBJ1-5; D is undetermined. The CDR3 runs 12 residues. The V gene's germline CDR1 is LNHDA and CDR2 SQIVND (reference sequence). The ends were cut back, 7 bases at V and 4 bases at J, with 8 bases in the middle. The CDR3 loop is CASTLGNQPQHF. The CDR3 nucleotides are TGTGCCAGTACCCTCGGGAATCAGCCCCAGCATTTT.

The V and J genes are TRBV7-3 and TRBJ2-1, with a tentative D call TRBD2 (5 bases). The CDR3 runs to 15 residues. CDR1 SGHTA and CDR2 FQGTGA come from the germline V gene. Trimming stripped 6 bases from V and 0 bases from J, with 12 bases between. CDR3 sequence reads: CASSQDYYSYNEQFF. The CDR3 DNA reads as TGTGCCAGCAGTCAAGACTACTACTCCTACAATGAGCAGTTCTTC.

The chain links TRBV7-3 to TRBJ2-1; TRBD2 matches 7 bases. This CDR3 contains 15 residues. V shed 2 bases and J 7 bases; nucleotides not matched to a gene: 8. The germline CDR1 and CDR2 sequences are SGHTA and FQGTGA. CDR3 protein: CASSLGGGPWNEQFF. CDR3 bases: TGTGCCAGCAGCTTAGGGGGAGGGCCATGGAATGAGCAGTTCTTC.

The chain employs TRBV4-1 and TRBJ2-1; D is undetermined. Germline-derived CDR1 and CDR2 are MGHRA and YSYEKL. The V gene lost 0 bases and the J gene lost 7 bases, with 7 bases spanning the gap. This CDR3 is built from 13 residues. CDR3 sequence: CASSQDLGNEQFF. The DNA of the CDR3 is TGCGCCAGCAGCCAAGATTTGGGGAATGAGCAGTTCTTC.

The genes are TRBV27 and TRBJ2-7, with a weak D call TRBD1 (6 bases). The germline V and J ends were trimmed by 1 base and 0 bases, with 7 bases remaining between them. CDR3 length equals 14 residues. Germline V lookup: CDR1 MNHEY, CDR2 SMNVEV (reference sequence). CDR3 DNA: TGTGCCAGCAGTTTATTCAGGGGCTCCTACGAGCAGTACTTC. It encodes CASSLFRGSYEQYF.

V and J are TRBV5-5 and TRBJ2-7; a possible D gene is TRBD1 (6 bases). The CDR3 consists of 13 residues. Germline CDR1 reads SGHKS; CDR2 reads YYEKEE (reference sequence). Between the trimmed V and J ends, which lost 4 bases and 1 base, there was a span of 9 bases. CDR3 nucleotides: TGTGCCAGCAGCCCTACAGGGTCCTACGAGCAGTACTTC. Translating it yields CASSPTGSYEQYF.

This chain connects TRBV5-8 to TRBJ2-3, with D hard to call. Deletions cut 0 bases from V and 0 bases from J, with 14 bases between. CDR1 SGHTS and CDR2 YDEGEE come from the germline V gene. The CDR3 totals 17 residues. CDR3 amino acids: CASSLEGRDYSTDTQYF. The CDR3 bases are TGTGCCAGCAGCTTGGAAGGACGAGATTATAGCACAGATACGCAGTATTTT. The full variable domain, rest sourced from reference TRBV5-8 and TRBJ2-3, is EAGVTQSPTHLIKTRGQQATLRCSPISGHTSVYWYQQALGLGLQFLLWYDEGEERNRGNFPPRFSGRQFPNYSSELNVNALELEDSALYLCASSLEGRDYSTDTQYFGPGTRLTVL.

This clone has a single count. This chain joins TRBV27 and TRBJ2-7; 9 bases fit TRBD1. From germline, CDR1 is MNHEY and CDR2 SMNVEV (reference sequence). The CDR3 spans 16 residues. V lost 5 bases and J lost 4; bases outside the gene matches: 12. CDR3 residues: CASSRLPGQGVYEQYF. The CDR3 DNA sequence: TGTGCCAGCAGTCGCTTGCCGGGACAGGGTGTATACGAGCAGTACTTC.

V usage is TRBV19 and J usage is TRBJ1-4; D is ambiguous. Germline V gives CDR1 LNHDA, CDR2 SQIVND (reference sequence). There are 15 residues in the CDR3. Trimming removed 6 bases from V and 5 bases from J, with 16 bases in between. CDR3 loop: CASRGARTENEKLFF. DNA of the CDR3: TGTGCCAGTAGGGGAGCAAGAACAGAAAATGAAAAACTGTTTTTT.

The chain couples TRBV18 to TRBJ2-3; D gene ambiguous. The CDR3 extends over 14 amino acids. Trimming left V 2 bases short and J 1 base short, with 7 bases between. Per the germline V gene, CDR1 is KGHSH and CDR2 is LQKENI. CDR3 sequence: CASSPSVGTDTQYF. DNA of the CDR3: TGTGCCAGCTCACCATCCGTGGGCACAGATACGCAGTATTTT.

This clone has just a few counts. The gene calls are TRBV9 and TRBJ2-1; D gene uncertain. The germline V gene has CDR1 SGDLS and CDR2 YYNGEE. The length of the CDR3 is 16 residues. The V end lost 0 bases, the J end lost 0 bases, and 10 bases lay between the germline ends. The CDR3: CASSVAYRISYNEQFF. CDR3 DNA sequence: TGTGCCAGCAGCGTAGCGTACAGAATCTCCTACAATGAGCAGTTCTTC.

The gene calls are TRBV15 and TRBJ1-3; D gene unclear. Trimming removed 1 base from V and 2 bases from J, with 0 bases in between. The CDR3 runs 12 residues. Germline lookup yields CDR1 LNHNV and CDR2 YYDKDF (reference sequence). The CDR3 reads CATSRAGNTIYF. CDR3 bases: TGTGCCACCAGCAGAGCTGGAAACACCATATATTTT.

This clone was seen a handful of times. Mismatch with germline at one junction end may stem from a read error. This chain joins TRBV6-1 and TRBJ1-5, with D tentatively TRBD1 (6 bases). The germline CDR1 and CDR2 sequences are MNHNS and SASEGT. This CDR3 spans 12 amino acids. CDR3 in amino acids: CASSEWETGRYF. The CDR3 DNA reads TGTGCCAGCAGTGAATGGGAGACAGGACGATATTTT.

The rearrangement links TRBV19 to TRBJ2-1; 7 nucleotides align to TRBD2. V was clipped by 7 bases and J by 6 bases; unmatched bases: 6. The CDR3 runs to 13 residues. Looked up from germline, CDR1 is LNHDA and CDR2 is SQIVND (reference sequence). The CDR3 is CASNRPGGNEQFF. The CDR3 DNA is TGTGCCAGTAATAGGCCGGGGGGCAATGAGCAGTTCTTC.

The V call is TRBV14, the J call TRBJ2-3; D remains ambiguous. The CDR3 covers 20 residues. CDR1 is SGHDN and CDR2 is FVKESK in the germline V gene. Trimming removed 0 bases at V and 1 base at J, with 23 bases between. In nucleotides, the CDR3 is TGTGCCAGCAGCCAAGACCCAAAGATCCGGACGTTTCAACGCACAGATACGCAGTATTTT. This sequence encodes CASSQDPKIRTFQRTDTQYF.

This chain joins TRBV19 and TRBJ2-7; D perhaps matches TRBD2 (6 bases). The V end was cut by 1 base, the J end by 1 base, with 11 bases between. Looked up from germline, CDR1 is LNHDA and CDR2 is SQIVND (reference sequence). CDR3 length: 15 amino acids. This CDR3 is CASSIGTSSSYEQYF. The CDR3, as DNA: TGTGCCAGTAGTATAGGAACTAGCTCTTCCTACGAGCAGTACTTC.

The rearrangement uses TRBV18 and TRBJ1-5; D is unresolved. The CDR3 has 19 amino acids. V gave up 2 bases and J gave up 0 bases, with 20 bases separating them. CDR1 is KGHSH, CDR2 LQKENI, per germline. The CDR3 DNA reads as TGTGCCAGCTCACCATGGAGGACTCCCGGCGGGTATAGCAATCAGCCCCAGCATTTT. It encodes CASSPWRTPGGYSNQPQHF. The full variable domain, in which reference TRBV18 and TRBJ1-5 provide the parts outside the CDR3, is NAGVMQNPRHLVRRRGQEARLRCSPMKGHSHVYWYRQLPEEGLKFMVYLQKENIIDESGMPKERFSAEFPKEGPSILRIQQVVRGDSAAYFCASSPWRTPGGYSNQPQHFGDGTRLSIL.

V is TRBV7-6 and J is TRBJ1-3; 8 bases fit TRBD1. Losses at the gene ends were 3 bases for V and 4 bases for J; bases not matched to a gene: 2. The CDR3 length is 14 residues. CDR1 and CDR2 from the germline V gene are SGHVS and FNYEAQ. CDR3 sequence reads: CASSFTGGGNTIYF. In DNA form, the CDR3 reads TGTGCCAGCAGCTTCACAGGGGGGGGAAACACCATATATTTT.

As DNA, the CDR3 is TGTGCCAGCAGCTTCGGGCGGGAGCTTGGCGAGCAGTACTTC. As protein: CASSFGRELGEQYF. J is TRBJ2-7 and V is TRBV5-4; TRBD2 aligns across 7 bases. The J segment lost 6 bases and the V segment lost 2 bases, leaving 8 bases of the junction unmatched. Germline assignment: CDR1 SGHNT and CDR2 YYREEE (reference sequence). The CDR3 loop spans 14 amino acids.

The chain couples TRBV9 to TRBJ2-3, with 12 bases fitting TRBD1. Looked up from germline, CDR1 is SGDLS and CDR2 is YYNGEE. V lost 3 bases and J lost 9; bases outside the gene matches: 14. This CDR3 region has 17 residues. CDR3 bases: TGTGCCAGCAGCGCTTACTCCCGGGGGACAGGGGGCGACACGCAGTATTTT. Translating it yields CASSAYSRGTGGDTQYF.

V usage is TRBV25-1 and J usage is TRBJ1-1; D remains unclear. Germline V lookup: CDR1 MGHDK, CDR2 SYGVNS. V was cut by 6 bases and J by 0 bases, with 11 bases left in between. The CDR3 runs 14 residues. The CDR3, as DNA: TGTGCCAGCAGCGAGGATAACATGAACACTGAAGCTTTCTTT. Its protein is CASSEDNMNTEAFF.

CDR3 bases: TGTGCCAGCAGCTTCCCCCCGACAGGGGTGGAGACCCAGTACTTC. This sequence encodes CASSFPPTGVETQYF. The V gene is TRBV7-9, the J gene TRBJ2-5; 8 positions match TRBD1. Germline trimming cut 3 bases from V and 5 bases from J; bases unmatched to any gene: 8. This CDR3 spans 15 amino acids. Germline assignment: CDR1 SEHNR and CDR2 FQNEAQ (reference sequence).

The V gene is TRBV28, the J gene TRBJ2-7; 11 positions match TRBD2. The CDR3 runs to 17 residues. The germline V gene has CDR1 MDHEN and CDR2 SYDVKM. V shed 3 bases, J shed 1 base, and the junction held 8 bases outside the gene matches. CDR3 amino acids: CASSLGLADYISYEQYF. The CDR3, as DNA: TGTGCCAGCAGTTTGGGACTAGCGGACTACATATCCTACGAGCAGTACTTC. The full variable domain, in which reference TRBV28 and TRBJ2-7 provide the parts outside the CDR3, is DVKVTQSSRYLVKRTGEKVFLECVQDMDHENMFWYRQDPGLGLRLIYFSYDVKMKEKGDIPEGYSVSREKKERFSLILESASTNQTSMYLCASSLGLADYISYEQYFGPGTRLTVT.

The chain uses TRBV5-6 and TRBJ2-2; TRBD1 aligns across 10 bases. The CDR3 is 15 amino acids. V gave up 2 bases and J gave up 5 bases; unmatched junction bases: 3. The germline V gene has CDR1 SGHDT and CDR2 YYEEEE. The CDR3 reads CASSFGDRGTGELFF. DNA for the CDR3: TGTGCCAGCAGCTTCGGGGACAGGGGAACCGGGGAGCTGTTTTTT.